A single sample gave rise to the 16 T cell receptor beta chains below, sequenced in a study of T-cell reconstitution after alpha-beta-depleted transplantation in children. This sample's TCRbeta library carried unique molecular identifier barcodes. TCRdb used MiXCR to reprocess the PCR reads, holding one entry per CDR3 protein. The data show hundreds of thousands of distinct CDR3 sequences, around 12% seen once. The sample here was PBMCs from the stem cell graft donor, taken from the stem cell graft. The receptors originated from a human donor who donated a stem cell graft to a child with acute lymphoblastic leukemia.

This clonotype was counted at least ten times. The chain combines TRBV6-5 with TRBJ1-5, with 10 bases lining up with TRBD1. The CDR3 loop spans 16 amino acids. Unmatched junction bases numbered 7, after V lost 8 bases and J lost 0 bases. Per germline, CDR1 MNHEY and CDR2 SVGAGI. Written as DNA, the CDR3 is TGTGCCAGCCGGGACAGGGGATTTTATAGCAATCAGCCCCAGCATTTT. It yields the protein CASRDRGFYSNQPQHF.

This clonotype was recorded at least ten times. The chain has TRBV29-1 and TRBJ1-4; D is perhaps TRBD1 (5 bases). The CDR3 length is 13 residues. Germline V gene lookup returns CDR1 SQVTM and CDR2 ANQGSEA. Trimming removed 4 bases at V and 3 bases at J, with 9 bases between. CDR3 sequence: CSVGGWSNEKLFF. The CDR3 coding sequence is TGCAGCGTTGGGGGGTGGTCTAATGAAAAACTGTTTTTT.

The table lists this clonotype with many counts. The chain carries TRBV5-1 and TRBJ2-3; 10 bases agree with TRBD1. V was clipped by 3 bases and J by 6 bases; unmatched bases: 4. Germline V gene sequence: CDR1 SGHRS, CDR2 YFSETQ. The CDR3 is made up of 14 amino acids. CDR3 region: CASSSGQGDDTQYF. The DNA of the CDR3 is TGCGCCAGCAGCTCCGGACAGGGGGACGATACGCAGTATTTT.

Ten or more counts support this clonotype. CDR3 protein: CASSRTSGTTDTQYF. CDR3 DNA: TGCGCCAGCAGTCGGACTAGCGGGACCACAGATACGCAGTATTTT. V is TRBV10-2 and J is TRBJ2-3; 12 bases agree with TRBD2. The germline CDR1 and CDR2 sequences are WSHSY and SAAADI. V shed 5 bases, J shed 2 bases, and the junction held 2 bases outside the gene matches. The CDR3 is 15 residues long.

This clonotype was counted a few times. The chain recombines TRBV7-2 with TRBJ2-1, with 7 nucleotides matching TRBD2. Germline CDR1 SGHTA, CDR2 FQGNSA. Trimming at V came to 7 bases and at J to 0 bases, leaving 3 bases not matched to a gene. The CDR3 runs to 14 residues. CDR3 region: CASKGGGSYNEQFF. As DNA, the CDR3 is TGTGCCAGCAAGGGCGGGGGCTCCTACAATGAGCAGTTCTTC.

This clonotype occurred a few times. The V call is TRBV7-2, the J call TRBJ2-3; TRBD2 is a possible D gene (7 bases). Germline loops: CDR1 SGHTA, CDR2 FQGNSA. This CDR3 contains 14 residues. V lost 5 bases, J lost 8 bases, and 17 bases lay in between. CDR3 bases: TGTGCCAGCAGCCCCCGGGGGGCCTTAGTTACGCAGTATTTT. This sequence encodes CASSPRGALVTQYF.

The chain employs TRBV30 and TRBJ1-2; weak D call: TRBD1 (5 bases). Deletions cut 0 bases from V and 5 bases from J, with 7 bases between. The CDR3 loop spans 12 amino acids. CDR1 and CDR2 from the germline V gene are GTSNPN and SVGIG (reference sequence). CDR3 DNA: TGTGCCTGGAGTGTAGAGGGGTATGGCTACACCTTC. Its translation is CAWSVEGYGYTF.

The sample holds many counts of this clonotype. This chain joins TRBV10-3 and TRBJ2-1; D unresolved. The CDR3 has 13 residues. CDR1 and CDR2 (germline): ENHRY, SYGVKD. Trimming stripped 3 bases from V and 8 bases from J, with 11 bases between. In nucleotides, the CDR3 is TGTGCCATCAGTGAAGCTAACTGGGATGAGCAGTTCTTC. Its translation: CAISEANWDEQFF.

This clonotype was recorded many times. This chain joins TRBV7-2 and TRBJ2-7; D not certain. This CDR3 is 14 amino acids long. CDR1 is SGHTA, CDR2 FQGNSA, per germline. The V and J ends lost 1 base and 6 bases respectively, with 13 bases between them. The CDR3 region is CASSLGSPRSEQYF. The CDR3 DNA sequence: TGTGCCAGCAGCTTAGGGTCCCCCCGTAGCGAGCAGTACTTC.

This clonotype came up many times. The V call is TRBV12-3 or TRBV12-4, the J call TRBJ2-7; 9 bases are shared with TRBD1. The J segment lost 5 bases and the V segment lost 7 bases, leaving 9 bases of the junction unmatched. This CDR3 has 14 residues. CDR3 nucleotides: TGTGCCAGCAATACCGGGACAGGGTACCACGAGCAGTACTTC. It is translated as CASNTGTGYHEQYF.

The chain combines TRBV7-2 with TRBJ1-3, with no clear D. Germline loops: CDR1 SGHTA, CDR2 FQGNSA. Trimming left V 4 bases short and J 4 bases short, with 14 bases between. This CDR3 contains 15 residues. The CDR3 region has the DNA TGTGCCAGCAGCTCAGCGGTTGGATTCGGAAACACCATATATTTT. This sequence encodes CASSSAVGFGNTIYF.

This clonotype was seen many times. The V and J genes are TRBV5-1 and TRBJ2-1, with D tentatively TRBD2 (6 bases). Trimming took 6 bases from V and 7 from J, leaving 17 bases between them. Germline CDR1 SGHRS, CDR2 YFSETQ. CDR3 size: 14 residues. The CDR3 here is CASTKVAAGNEQFF. The CDR3 DNA follows: TGCGCCAGCACCAAAGTAGCGGCAGGAAATGAGCAGTTCTTC.

There are many counts of this clonotype. The chain couples TRBV20-1 to TRBJ2-5; the match to TRBD2 covers 7 bases. Germline CDR1 and CDR2: DFQATT and SNEGSKA (reference sequence). CDR3 size: 14 residues. V lost 4 bases and J lost 2; bases outside the gene matches: 7. The CDR3 loop is CSATMGGGQETQYF. The CDR3 bases are TGCAGTGCTACCATGGGGGGGGGGCAAGAGACCCAGTACTTC.

This clonotype was seen at least ten times. This chain uses TRBV5-1 with TRBJ1-3; D is perhaps TRBD1 (6 bases). This CDR3 has 15 amino acids. Germline V gene lookup returns CDR1 SGHRS and CDR2 YFSETQ. Trimming cost V 1 base and J 3 bases, with 11 bases left between them. The CDR3 loop reads CASSLSGGGGNTIYF. Here the CDR3 DNA reads TGCGCCAGCAGCTTGTCGGGGGGCGGTGGAAACACCATATATTTT.

The table lists this clonotype with many counts. The chain employs TRBV20-1 and TRBJ2-5; D is uncertain. Germline lookup yields CDR1 DFQATT and CDR2 SNEGSKA (reference sequence). Trimming cost V 4 bases and J 2 bases, with 2 bases left between them. The CDR3 loop spans 10 amino acids. CDR3 sequence reads: CSATQETQYF. The DNA of the CDR3 is TGCAGTGCTACGCAAGAGACCCAGTACTTC.

J is TRBJ2-1 and V is TRBV20-1; 11 bases are shared with TRBD1. Trimming removed 3 bases from V and 0 bases from J; junction bases left unmatched: 7. This CDR3 has 17 residues. Germline CDR1 reads DFQATT; CDR2 reads SNEGSKA (reference sequence). The CDR3 nucleotides are TGCAGTGCTAGGCGGGACAGGGGGTCTAGCTCCTACAATGAGCAGTTCTTC. Translated: CSARRDRGSSSYNEQFF.